The next 22 T cell receptor beta chains were all read from a single sample in a study of cytomegalovirus exposure and HLA in healthy donors. PCR involved 60 Vbeta and 13 Jbeta primers. TCRdb's table, derived via immunoSEQ multiplex PCR, lists solely in-frame clones and lacks some. Here the sample spans approximately 120,000 clones, about 78% being singletons. The material sequenced was PBMCs. The source is a female donor in good health and CMV-seronegative.

The chain combines TRBV5-1 with TRBJ1-2; TRBD1 matches 8 bases. Trimming took 4 bases from V and 1 from J; bases not matched to a gene: 12. The germline V gene has CDR1 SGHRS and CDR2 YFSETQ. The CDR3 covers 17 residues. CDR3 sequence (DNA): TGCGCCAGCAGCCAATCGGGACAGGCGTTTTTTAACTATGGCTACACCTTC. Amino acids: CASSQSGQAFFNYGYTF.

The count of this clone is one. Here the CDR3 DNA reads TGTGCCAGCAGTCTCAATGAGGGTCGAGGTAGTGAAAAACTGTTTTTT. This encodes CASSLNEGRGSEKLFF. The chain is built from TRBV28 and TRBJ1-4; no definite D call. Germline CDR1 and CDR2: MDHEN and SYDVKM. The CDR3 totals 16 residues. V lost 5 bases to trimming and J lost 7 bases, with 20 bases between them.

With regard to this clone: The sample has other DNA sequences that encode this CDR3 too. CDR3 nucleotide sequence: TGCGCCAGCAGCCCCACGGGCTACGAGCAGTACTTC. Encoded protein: CASSPTGYEQYF. The chain uses TRBV5-1 and TRBJ2-7; D remains ambiguous. The CDR3 is made up of 12 amino acids. Trimming left V 4 bases short and J 3 bases short, with 8 bases between. Germline CDR1 and CDR2: SGHRS and YFSETQ.

This chain joins TRBV11-1 and TRBJ1-2; 12 bases line up with TRBD1. This CDR3 region has 17 residues. J lost 7 bases, V lost 7 bases, and 16 bases had no gene match. Germline CDR1 reads SGHAT; CDR2 reads FQDESV (reference sequence). The chain's CDR3 is CASTKSGTGGAGSGYTF. CDR3 in DNA: TGTGCCAGCACCAAATCCGGGACAGGGGGCGCCGGCTCTGGCTACACCTTC.

The chain is built from TRBV15 and TRBJ2-1; D remains unclear. CDR3 length equals 15 residues. V shed 1 base and J shed 0 bases, with 7 bases lying between them. Germline V lookup: CDR1 LNHNV, CDR2 YYDKDF (reference sequence). The CDR3 bases are TGTGCCACCAGCAGAGCGGAGAGCTCCTACAATGAGCAGTTCTTC. It codes for CATSRAESSYNEQFF.

The chain joins TRBV19 to TRBJ1-5; the D gene is possibly TRBD1 (6 bases). CDR3 size: 14 residues. V lost 11 bases and J lost 0, with 14 bases in between. Germline V gene sequence: CDR1 LNHDA, CDR2 SQIVND (reference sequence). This CDR3 reads CAGQQGDSNQPQHF. CDR3 bases: TGTGCCGGACAGCAAGGGGATAGCAATCAGCCCCAGCATTTT.

The sample holds one count of this clone. The chain uses TRBV6-1 and TRBJ1-5; no firm D call. V was clipped by 5 bases and J by 7 bases, with 9 bases between them. The CDR3 consists of 12 residues. CDR1 and CDR2 (germline): MNHNS, SASEGT. The CDR3 DNA follows: TGTGCCAGCAGTCCACCGGGGCAGCCCCAGCATTTT. This gives the protein CASSPPGQPQHF.

The chain employs TRBV4-1 and TRBJ2-7; D not resolved. The CDR3 totals 13 residues. Trimming pared 4 bases from V and 0 bases from J, leaving 7 bases between. CDR1 and CDR2 from the germline V gene are MGHRA and YSYEKL. CDR3 sequence: CASSRATSYEQYF. The CDR3 nucleotides are TGCGCCAGCAGCCGAGCCACCTCCTACGAGCAGTACTTC.

The chain combines TRBV15 with TRBJ1-1; D call uncertain. Germline CDR1 and CDR2: LNHNV and YYDKDF (reference sequence). This CDR3 region has 14 residues. The V end was cut by 0 bases, the J end by 4 bases, with 9 bases between. CDR3 sequence (DNA): TGTGCCACCAGCAGAGATCGAGGGAGCACTGAAGCTTTCTTT. This encodes CATSRDRGSTEAFF.

DNA of the CDR3: TGTGCCATCAGTCCAGGTGGGGGGGCAGCCAATGAGCAGTTCTTC. It encodes CAISPGGGAANEQFF. The chain recombines TRBV10-3 with TRBJ2-1, with D tentatively TRBD2 (7 bases). Germline V lookup: CDR1 ENHRY, CDR2 SYGVKD. The CDR3 consists of 15 residues. V lost 5 bases and J 6 bases, leaving 17 bases between the germline ends.

The chain couples TRBV25-1 to TRBJ2-1; 10 positions match TRBD2. CDR3 length: 13 residues. CDR1 is MGHDK and CDR2 is SYGVNS in the germline V gene. The V segment lost 10 bases and the J segment 2 bases; nucleotides outside the gene matches: 2. The CDR3 here is CATTSGTYNEQFF. The CDR3, as DNA: TGTGCCACCACTAGCGGGACCTACAATGAGCAGTTCTTC.

The V and J genes are TRBV27 and TRBJ2-7; 11 bases map to TRBD2. The germline V gene encodes CDR1 MNHEY and CDR2 SMNVEV (reference sequence). V was pared by 5 bases and J by 4 bases, with 7 bases of the junction left unmatched. This CDR3 is built from 15 residues. CDR3 DNA sequence: TGTGCCAGCAGTGCCCCAACTAGCGGGGGTTACGAGCAGTACTTC. Its translation is CASSAPTSGGYEQYF.

The rearrangement joins TRBV5-1 to TRBJ1-2, with 7 bases identical to TRBD1. Looked up from germline, CDR1 is SGHRS and CDR2 is YFSETQ. Trimming cost V 1 base and J 8 bases; bases outside gene matches: 11. This CDR3 is built from 15 residues. CDR3 coding DNA: TGCGCCAGCAGCTTGCGGGAGGGGGCTTTTTCAGGCTACACCTTC. Its protein is CASSLREGAFSGYTF. Full variable domain (missing parts from reference TRBV5-1 and TRBJ1-2): KAGVTQTPRYLIKTRGQQVTLSCSPISGHRSVSWYQQTPGQGLQFLFEYFSETQRNKGNFPGRFSGRQFSNSRSEMNVSTLELGDSALYLCASSLREGAFSGYTFGSGTRLTVV.

The chain carries TRBV5-4 and TRBJ1-3, with D unclear. The CDR3 extends over 19 amino acids. Per the germline V gene, CDR1 is SGHNT and CDR2 is YYREEE (reference sequence). V gave up 4 bases and J gave up 2 bases, with 25 bases separating them. The CDR3 nucleotides read TGTGCCAGCAGCGCTGGCATTAGTAGTGGAGCAGTCGCTGGAAACACCATATATTTT. Translated: CASSAGISSGAVAGNTIYF.

This chain joins TRBV6-4 and TRBJ2-1; D is perhaps TRBD1 (6 bases). The V gene lost 0 bases and the J gene lost 4 bases, with 13 bases spanning the gap. The CDR3 length is 16 residues. Germline loops: CDR1 MRHNA, CDR2 SNTAGT. CDR3 region: CASSDSVGALYNEQFF. The CDR3, as DNA: TGTGCCAGCAGTGACTCAGTGGGGGCGCTTTACAATGAGCAGTTCTTC.

J is TRBJ1-4 and V is TRBV6-1, with D unresolved. The CDR3 has 13 amino acids. Germline loops: CDR1 MNHNS, CDR2 SASEGT. Trimming shortened V by 3 bases and J by 7 bases, and 9 bases separated the two germline ends. This chain's CDR3 is CASSDTVFEKLFF. In nucleotides, the CDR3 is TGTGCCAGCAGTGATACGGTATTTGAAAAACTGTTTTTT.

The chain is built from TRBV19 and TRBJ1-1, with 8 bases lining up with TRBD1. Per germline, CDR1 LNHDA and CDR2 SQIVND (reference sequence). The CDR3 totals 15 residues. The V and J ends lost 4 bases and 6 bases, in that order; junction bases with no gene match: 10. The CDR3 protein is CASSNPDREGAEAFF. The CDR3 region has the DNA TGTGCCAGTAGTAATCCGGACAGGGAGGGGGCTGAAGCTTTCTTT.

CDR3 sequence (DNA): TGTGCCAGCAGCATACCGGGACAGATCCAAGAGACCCAGTACTTC. Its translation is CASSIPGQIQETQYF. The chain employs TRBV5-4 and TRBJ2-5; 7 bases line up with TRBD1. The ends lost 4 bases at V and 1 base at J; junction bases unmatched: 7. Germline CDR1 is SGHNT and CDR2 is YYREEE (reference sequence). This CDR3 is built from 15 residues.

The chain couples TRBV28 to TRBJ2-7, with D maybe TRBD1 (6 bases). Trimming stripped 9 bases from V and 4 bases from J, with 19 bases between. This CDR3 comprises 14 residues. Germline assignment: CDR1 MDHEN and CDR2 SYDVKM. The DNA for the CDR3 is TGTGCCAGTACTCCGACAGGAACTTTTTACGAGCAGTACTTC. It yields the protein CASTPTGTFYEQYF.

This clone was seen a handful of times. The chain has TRBV19 and TRBJ2-2, with 8 bases lining up with TRBD1. The CDR3 runs 16 residues. Per the germline V gene, CDR1 is LNHDA and CDR2 is SQIVND (reference sequence). With V trimmed by 9 bases and J by 1 base, 10 bases remained unmatched. The chain's CDR3 is CASMDRVRGNTGELFF. In nucleotides, the CDR3 is TGTGCCAGCATGGACAGGGTCAGGGGGAACACCGGGGAGCTGTTTTTT.

Comments on this clone: The junction differs from germline at one of its ends, possibly a read error. The chain uses TRBV19 and TRBJ1-2, with 7 bases that match TRBD1. CDR3 size: 15 residues. In germline, CDR1 is LNHDA, CDR2 SQIVND (reference sequence). The CDR3 is CASSITPGQTYRYTF. Here the CDR3 DNA reads TGTGCCAGTAGTATTACTCCGGGACAGACCTATCGCTACACCTTC.

The chain couples TRBV19 to TRBJ1-5; the D is unclear. This CDR3 is built from 13 residues. The V end was cut by 3 bases, the J end by 6 bases, with 9 bases between. The germline V gene has CDR1 LNHDA and CDR2 SQIVND (reference sequence). The CDR3 is CASSMASFQPQHF. The CDR3 DNA reads as TGTGCCAGTAGTATGGCTTCATTTCAGCCCCAGCATTTT.